Below are 26 T cell receptor beta chains sequenced from a single sample in a study of TIL therapy for anti-PD-1-resistant metastatic lung cancer. Time point indicated: pre-treatment sample, taken before nivolumab and TIL therapy. Pleural nodules or supraclavicular lymph nodes made up most of the excised metastases sampled. The libraries were made with immunoSEQ v3. Generated by immunoSEQ multiplex PCR, the TCRdb table keeps only in-frame clones and is missing some. The repertoire holds about 100,000 clones, with roughly 65% as singletons. The material sequenced was tumor tissue, taken at baseline. The receptors shown here come from a person aged 25 to 85 with non-small cell lung cancer.

This clone is medium-sized within its sample. J is TRBJ1-6 and V is TRBV4-1, with D uncertain. V was shortened by 1 base and J by 10 bases, with 11 bases between the two germline ends. Germline values: CDR1 MGHRA, CDR2 YSYEKL. CDR3 length: 14 residues. CDR3 in DNA: TGCGCCAGCAGCCAAGCTGGCAACGGCTCACCCCTCCACTTT. This codes for CASSQAGNGSPLHF.

V is TRBV7-6 and J is TRBJ2-1; 9 bases match TRBD2. The ends lost 7 bases at V and 8 bases at J; junction bases unmatched: 15. The CDR3 has 16 residues. Germline V lookup: CDR1 SGHVS, CDR2 FNYEAQ. CDR3 in amino acids: CASTSGLARNGYEQFF. CDR3 coding DNA: TGTGCCAGCACCTCGGGACTAGCCCGGAATGGATATGAGCAGTTCTTC.

The J gene is TRBJ2-1, the V gene TRBV6-5; 9 positions match TRBD1. The V gene end was trimmed by 8 bases and the J gene end by 7 bases; junction bases not matched to a gene: 12. CDR3 length: 15 amino acids. Germline lookup yields CDR1 MNHEY and CDR2 SVGAGI. CDR3 nucleotides: TGTGCCAGCCTAACGAGGACAGGGGCGAGGAATGAGCAGTTCTTC. This translates into CASLTRTGARNEQFF.

J is TRBJ2-3 and V is TRBV3-1 (or the pseudogene TRBV3-2); D unclear. This CDR3 has 12 residues. The V end lost 5 bases, the J end lost 0 bases, and 3 bases lay between the germline ends. Per germline, CDR1 LGHDT and CDR2 YNNKEL (reference sequence). The chain's CDR3 is CASSKSTDTQYF. DNA for the CDR3: TGTGCCAGCAGCAAGAGCACAGATACGCAGTATTTT.

This clone was seen many times. J is TRBJ2-3 and V is TRBV6-5; no firm D call. The V and J ends lost 4 bases and 5 bases respectively, with 16 bases between them. CDR1 and CDR2 (germline): MNHEY, SVGAGI. The CDR3 spans 15 residues. CDR3 protein: CASSWNGRERDTQYF. In DNA form, the CDR3 reads TGTGCCAGCAGTTGGAACGGCAGAGAGCGAGATACGCAGTATTTT.

The V call is TRBV28, the J call TRBJ2-5, with a tentative D call TRBD1 (5 bases). The germline V gene has CDR1 MDHEN and CDR2 SYDVKM. The CDR3 runs 12 residues. The V end was cut by 8 bases, the J end by 5 bases, with 12 bases between. CDR3 sequence (DNA): TGTGCCAGCTCCGCAGGGTGGGAGACCCAGTACTTC. It translates to CASSAGWETQYF.

V is TRBV29-1 and J is TRBJ1-1; D gene ambiguous. Germline CDR1 is SQVTM and CDR2 is ANQGSEA. This CDR3 has 13 amino acids. The V and J ends lost 8 bases and 6 bases respectively, with 19 bases between them. CDR3 bases: TGCAGCTGTGCTTCCGGCCGTGTAGCTGAAGCTTTCTTT. This codes for CSCASGRVAEAFF.

The chain carries TRBV7-8 and TRBJ2-1; maybe TRBD1 (6 bases). V shed 5 bases and J shed 5 bases, with 10 bases lying between them. Germline V gene lookup returns CDR1 SGHVS and CDR2 FQNEAQ. The CDR3 has 13 amino acids. CDR3 sequence: CASSLGQNNEQFF. In DNA, the CDR3 is TGTGCCAGCAGCCTTGGACAGAACAATGAGCAGTTCTTC. The full variable domain, completed using reference TRBV7-8 and TRBJ2-1, is GAGVSQSPRYKVAKRGQDVALRCDPISGHVSLFWYQQALGQGPEFLTYFQNEAQLDKSGLPSDRFFAERPEGSVSTLKIQRTQQEDSAVYLCASSLGQNNEQFFGPGTRLTVL.

The chain recombines TRBV18 with TRBJ2-1; maybe TRBD2 (5 bases). This CDR3 region has 15 residues. Trimming left V 0 bases short and J 2 bases short, with 8 bases between. CDR1 is KGHSH, CDR2 LQKENI, per germline. CDR3 sequence (DNA): TGTGCCAGCTCACCACCGTTGCGGGCCTACAATGAGCAGTTCTTC. Translation: CASSPPLRAYNEQFF.

This clone was seen a handful of times. The V call is TRBV10-1, the J call TRBJ1-1, with no clear D. The CDR3 loop spans 13 amino acids. Germline V CDR1 and CDR2: WNHNN, SYGVQD (reference sequence). V dropped 3 bases and J dropped 4 bases, with 9 bases sitting between them. CDR3 sequence reads: CASSDPDGTEAFF. CDR3 DNA: TGCGCCAGCAGTGACCCCGACGGCACTGAAGCTTTCTTT.

Only one count was recorded for this clone. One end of the junction does not line up with germline, which may come from a read error. V and J are TRBV7-7 and TRBJ2-5; weak D call: TRBD1 (6 bases). The CDR3 contains 15 residues. From germline, CDR1 is SSHAT and CDR2 FNYEAQ (reference sequence). Written as DNA, the CDR3 is TGTGCTAGCAGCTTAACGGGACGCCAGGGGGAGACCCAGTACTTC. It specifies CASSLTGRQGETQYF.

V is TRBV2 and J is TRBJ1-2; no clear D gene. Germline values: CDR1 SNHLY, CDR2 FYNNEI. The length of the CDR3 is 11 residues. V was clipped by 6 bases and J by 8 bases, with 10 bases between them. In DNA form, the CDR3 reads TGTGCCAGCAGAAGAGTAGAAGGCTACACCTTC. This gives the protein CASRRVEGYTF.

V usage is TRBV7-8 and J usage is TRBJ2-5, with D perhaps TRBD1 (6 bases). CDR1 is SGHVS, CDR2 FQNEAQ, per germline. The germline V and J ends were trimmed by 5 bases and 3 bases, with 19 bases remaining between them. This CDR3 spans 16 amino acids. The CDR3 spells CASSLLTGTNEETQYF. CDR3 DNA sequence: TGTGCCAGCAGCCTGTTGACAGGCACCAACGAAGAGACCCAGTACTTC.

The chain recombines TRBV28 with TRBJ2-1, with TRBD1 matching 10 bases. The CDR3 has 15 amino acids. Trimming took 6 bases from V and 4 from J; bases not matched to a gene: 6. Germline V gene lookup returns CDR1 MDHEN and CDR2 SYDVKM. CDR3 nucleotide sequence: TGTGCCAGCAGGCCCGGGACAGGGGTATACAATGAGCAGTTCTTC. Protein product: CASRPGTGVYNEQFF.

The chain links TRBV19 to TRBJ2-1; D unresolved. The CDR3 contains 13 residues. V lost 3 bases, J lost 7 bases, and 10 bases lay in between. Germline CDR1 LNHDA, CDR2 SQIVND (reference sequence). This chain's CDR3 is CASSIARRNEQFF. The CDR3 DNA reads TGTGCCAGTAGTATTGCCAGGCGTAATGAGCAGTTCTTC.

This rearrangement joins TRBV7-9 to TRBJ1-6; D uncertain. Trimming left V 5 bases short and J 0 bases short, with 11 bases between. This CDR3 is built from 16 residues. Germline V gene sequence: CDR1 SEHNR, CDR2 FQNEAQ (reference sequence). The CDR3 DNA follows: TGTGCCAGCAGCGCCACCCTCAGCTCCTATAATTCACCCCTCCACTTT. This sequence encodes CASSATLSSYNSPLHF. The full variable domain, rest sourced from reference TRBV7-9 and TRBJ1-6, is DTGVSQNPRHKITKRGQNVTFRCDPISEHNRLYWYRQTLGQGPEFLTYFQNEAQLEKSRLLSDRFSAERPKGSFSTLEIQRTEQGDSAMYLCASSATLSSYNSPLHFGNGTRLTVT.

With respect to this clone: Additional DNA sequences in this sample encode the identical CDR3. The chain carries TRBV18 and TRBJ2-1; D ambiguous. The ends were cut back, 3 bases at V and 4 bases at J, with 4 bases in the middle. Germline-derived CDR1 and CDR2 are KGHSH and LQKENI. The CDR3 has 12 residues. CDR3 bases: TGTGCCAGCTCACCGGGGTACAATGAGCAGTTCTTC. Protein sequence: CASSPGYNEQFF.

This clone was observed a handful of times. This chain joins TRBV30 and TRBJ1-6; a possible D gene is TRBD1 (6 bases). The CDR3 covers 16 residues. Germline V gene sequence: CDR1 GTSNPN, CDR2 SVGIG (reference sequence). V was cut by 4 bases and J by 6 bases, with 19 bases left in between. The chain's CDR3 is CAWTDTGHPTNSPLHF. The CDR3, as DNA: TGTGCCTGGACCGATACGGGACACCCGACTAATTCACCCCTCCACTTT. The entire variable domain, with the rest obtained from reference TRBV30 and TRBJ1-6, is as follows: SQTIHQWPATLVQPVGSPLSLECTVEGTSNPNLYWYRQAAGRGLQLLFYSVGIGQISSEVPQNLSASRPQDRQFILSSKKLLLSDSGFYLCAWTDTGHPTNSPLHFGNGTRLTVT.

The chain uses TRBV7-2 and TRBJ1-2, with D unclear. Germline CDR1 reads SGHTA; CDR2 reads FQGNSA. V lost 5 bases to trimming and J lost 2 bases, with 15 bases between them. CDR3 length: 15 amino acids. The CDR3 DNA reads as TGTGCCAGCAGCCCCCCCGCCGGCGGGAACTATGGCTACACCTTC. It encodes CASSPPAGGNYGYTF.

This clone was seen a few times. The chain uses TRBV2 and TRBJ1-6, with D perhaps matching TRBD1 (6 bases). The germline V and J ends were trimmed by 4 bases and 10 bases, with 14 bases remaining between them. The length of the CDR3 is 14 residues. The germline V gene encodes CDR1 SNHLY and CDR2 FYNNEI. The CDR3, as DNA: TGTGCCAGCAGTGGGTCAGGGGAAGGGTCACCCCTCCACTTT. Translated, it gives CASSGSGEGSPLHF.

This chain joins TRBV12-3 or TRBV12-4 and TRBJ2-7; 7 nucleotides line up with TRBD1. CDR3 length: 12 amino acids. The J segment lost 6 bases and the V segment lost 4 bases, leaving 3 bases of the junction unmatched. The CDR3 loop reads CASSWGQIEQYF. The CDR3 bases are TGTGCCAGCAGTTGGGGACAGATCGAGCAGTACTTC.

The sample holds a few counts of this clone. This rearrangement joins TRBV4-1 to TRBJ1-1, with a weak D call TRBD1 (5 bases). With 1 base removed from V and 3 bases from J, the gap between germline ends came to 15 bases. The V gene's germline CDR1 is MGHRA and CDR2 YSYEKL. The CDR3 sequence is 16 residues long. In DNA, the CDR3 is TGCGCCAGCAGCCAAGTGGGGCCCTTGGGAGACACTGAAGCTTTCTTT. It codes for CASSQVGPLGDTEAFF.

V is TRBV5-1 and J is TRBJ2-3, with 16 positions matching TRBD2. The germline CDR1 and CDR2 sequences are SGHRS and YFSETQ. CDR3 size: 17 residues. The J segment lost 4 bases and the V segment lost 0 bases, leaving 2 bases of the junction unmatched. The DNA of the CDR3 is TGCGCCAGCAGCTTGGACGGGACTAGCGGGAGGGCAGATACGCAGTATTTT. Encoded protein: CASSLDGTSGRADTQYF.

The rearrangement uses TRBV30 and TRBJ1-2; D unclear. Germline V gene sequence: CDR1 GTSNPN, CDR2 SVGIG (reference sequence). The CDR3 spans 13 residues. Trimming cost V 5 bases and J 2 bases, with 12 bases left between them. The CDR3 here is CAWGQSHNYGYTF. The CDR3 nucleotides read TGTGCCTGGGGCCAGTCCCACAACTATGGCTACACCTTC.

The CDR3 region has the DNA TGTGCCAGCAGTTTATGGGGGACTAGCCTTTACGAGCAGTACTTC. It codes for CASSLWGTSLYEQYF. The chain links TRBV28 to TRBJ2-7; 9 bases align to TRBD2. Trimming removed 0 bases from V and 4 bases from J; junction bases left unmatched: 4. The germline V gene encodes CDR1 MDHEN and CDR2 SYDVKM. CDR3 length: 15 amino acids.

The chain couples TRBV5-6 to TRBJ2-7; D unclear. Trimming pared 1 base from V and 0 bases from J, leaving 11 bases between. The CDR3 spans 15 residues. Germline V CDR1 and CDR2: SGHDT, YYEEEE. The CDR3 is CASSLPGPDSYEQYF. DNA for the CDR3: TGTGCCAGCAGCTTGCCAGGACCAGACTCCTACGAGCAGTACTTC.